This TCR beta chain was identified in a study of T cells in narcolepsy. Study-level information: Enrolled donors included narcolepsy type 1 or type 2 patients and healthy controls.

General study points: Healthy controls reportedly lacked the autoreactive clonotypes serially found in patients' blood. No autoreactive T cell clone sequences appeared in some memory CD4+ repertoires. Same-patient CSF and blood CD4+ T cell clonotypes included HCRT-specific and TRIB2-specific autoreactive ones.

The CDR3 runs 15 residues. The V end lost 8 bases, the J end lost 5 bases, and 19 bases lay between the germline ends. Germline V gene data show CDR1 as SNHLY and CDR2 as FYNNEI. TCRdb's copy holds only in-frame clones and misses some; the assay was immunoSEQ multiplex PCR. This sample yields approximately 30,000 clones, of which approximately 86% are seen a single time; roughly 1.1% belongs to the top ten. As regards this clone: Its target is not known.

Specimen: CD45RA- memory CD4+ T cells from PBMCs. The source is a human donor with narcolepsy. This sequence joins TRBV2 and TRBJ2-1, with D possibly called TRBD1 or TRBD2 (5 bases each). In nucleotides, the CDR3 is TGTGCCAGCGCTGCCGGGACCCAGAGGGACAATGAGCAGTTCTTC. It translates to CASAAGTQRDNEQFF.